These T cell receptor beta chains were read from a single sample in a study of CD8+ T cells in alopecia areata. Clones were read by immunoSEQ multiplex PCR, and TCRdb kept only the in-frame ones, dropping some. The sample comprises under 200,000 clones, roughly 65% of which are singletons, and more than 0.7% rests with the top ten. Sequenced here: CD4+ T cells sorted from blood, sampled at week 4, from a patient treated with tofacitinib. The source is a human donor with alopecia areata. Each CDR3 is given with its conserved first and last residue. A D gene is named only where the DNA matches it firmly. Not every row has a clone size; where given, it reads once, few, many or a size class.

>-|TRBJ1-5|TRBD1|TRBV30
CAWSVGQGGQPQHF
TGTGCCTGGAGTGTAGGGCAGGGGGGCCAGCCCCAGCATTTT
>-|TRBJ2-3|TRBD2|TRBV5-1
CASSLQAGGRGDTQYF
TGCGCCAGCAGCCTCCAAGCGGGGGGGCGCGGAGATACGCAGTATTTT
>once|TRBJ2-6|-|TRBV7-8
CASSPRPPTSSGANVLTF
TGTGCCAGCAGCCCAAGGCCCCCGACCTCCTCTGGGGCCAACGTCCTGACTTTC
>-|TRBJ1-2|-|TRBV29-1
CSVDRSYGYTF
TGCAGCGTTGACAGGAGCTATGGCTACACCTTC
>-|TRBJ2-6|TRBD1|TRBV5-6
CASSFRTGRSGANVLTF
TGTGCCAGCAGCTTTAGGACAGGTCGCTCTGGGGCCAACGTCCTGACTTTC
>-|TRBJ2-7|-|TRBV11-2
CASSLKNRQYF
TGTGCCAGCAGCTTAAAAAACCGGCAGTACTTC
>-|TRBJ2-3|TRBD2|TRBV29-1
CSVAGTSGTDTQYF
TGCAGCGTCGCCGGGACTAGCGGCACAGATACGCAGTATTTT
>-|TRBJ1-3|-|TRBV29-1
CSVAPTGSGNTIYF
TGCAGCGTTGCTCCGACAGGCTCTGGAAACACCATATATTTT
>-|TRBJ2-7|-|TRBV5-1
CASSLEWSDSYEQYF
TGCGCCAGCAGCTTGGAATGGTCAGACTCCTACGAGCAGTACTTC
>-|TRBJ2-5|-|TRBV18
CASSPGETQYF
TGTGCCAGCTCACCGGGGGAGACCCAGTACTTC
>-|TRBJ2-7|-|TRBV29-1
CSVNDGTYEQYF
TGCAGCGTGAACGACGGTACCTACGAGCAGTACTTC
>-|TRBJ1-5|TRBD1|TRBV2
CASSTGGQPQHF
TGTGCCAGCAGTACAGGGGGCCAGCCCCAGCATTTT
>-|TRBJ1-1|-|TRBV30
CAWSVTTGAAFF
TGTGCCTGGAGTGTTACCACCGGAGCAGCTTTCTTT
>-|TRBJ1-4|TRBD1|TRBV15
CATRDRERVGEKLFF
TGTGCCACCAGGGACAGGGAGCGGGTTGGTGAAAAACTGTTTTTT
>-|TRBJ2-1|-|TRBV5-6
CASSLGPEQFF
TGTGCCAGCAGCCTGGGTCCTGAGCAGTTCTTC
>once|TRBJ1-6|-|TRBV18
CASSPRGGGSPLHF
TGTGCCAGCTCACCACGAGGGGGTGGTTCACCCCTCCACTTT
>-|TRBJ2-6|-|TRBV12-5
CASGWGLRGANVLTF
TGTGCTAGTGGCTGGGGGCTACGGGGGGCCAACGTCCTGACTTTC
>-|TRBJ2-7|-|TRBV4-3
CASSQGQTTQEQYF
TGCGCCAGCAGCCAAGGACAGACAACGCAAGAGCAGTACTTC
>few|TRBJ1-1|-|TRBV30
CAWSKGRNTEAFF
TGTGCCTGGAGTAAGGGTAGGAACACTGAAGCTTTCTTT
>-|TRBJ1-6|TRBD1|TRBV27
CASNDRGPNSPLHF
TGTGCCAGCAATGACAGGGGGCCCAATTCACCCCTCCACTTT
>-|TRBJ2-4|-|TRBV27
CASSSTGWGIQYF
TGTGCCAGCAGTTCGACAGGATGGGGCATTCAGTACTTC
>-|TRBJ2-4|-|TRBV5-4
CASSLGTENIQYF
TGTGCCAGCAGCTTGGGGACAGAAAACATTCAGTACTTC
>-|TRBJ2-3|-|TRBV29-1
CSVVFPSTDTQYF
TGCAGCGTCGTTTTCCCTAGCACAGATACGCAGTATTTT
>-|TRBJ2-7|-|TRBV7-2
CASSATQGVYEQYF
TGTGCCAGCAGCGCGACACAGGGAGTCTACGAGCAGTACTTC
>-|TRBJ2-1|TRBD1|TRBV10-3
CAISAQGAAYNEQFF
TGTGCCATCAGTGCTCAGGGGGCGGCCTACAATGAGCAGTTCTTC